This TCR beta chain was sequenced during a study of Graves' ophthalmopathy and Graves' hyperthyroidism. On the study more broadly: No ophthalmopathy within 18 months of follow-up signified stable hyperthyroidism. Study-wide results and caveats: Most clonotypes expanded in thyroid above 0.001 frequency were present in blood too.

Certain patients, namely those with other autoimmune diseases, uncontrolled infections, pregnancy or lactation, were excluded. Clinical symptoms and serum thyroxine were used for diagnosis; TRAb, thyroid ultrasound and orbital computed tomography were also relied on. RNA transcripts provided the template for amplifying TCR beta CDR3 regions. Amplification began with first-round RT-PCR using HTBI primers, then second-round multiplex PCR was performed. TCRdb used MiXCR to reprocess the multiplex PCR reads, holding one entry per CDR3 protein. Among over a million distinct CDR3 sequences listed, about two fifths were seen once. The CDR3 covers 13 residues. In germline, CDR1 is KGHSH, CDR2 LQKENI. Deletions cut 8 bases from V and 10 bases from J, with 20 bases between. About this clonotype itself: As yet, its antigen is unknown.

The clonotype originates from an adult man with Graves' hyperthyroidism. Material: peripheral blood or thyroid tissue (not recorded which). The chain employs TRBV18 and TRBJ1-1; D call uncertain. The CDR3 coding sequence is TGTGCCAGCCGACCCGCTGAGGGTAGTGGAGCTTTCTTT. Protein: CASRPAEGSGAFF.